Below, 15 T cell receptor beta chains from the same sample are listed, as sequenced in a study of identical twins. In TCRdb, the 5' RACE reads were re-called with MiXCR into one record per CDR3 protein. The sample yields around 530,000 distinct CDR3 sequences, around 15% seen once. These records were also assigned to another study, of yellow fever vaccine responses in identical twins.

The specimen was CD4+ T cells sorted from blood. The receptors come from a woman between 18 and 30 years old in good health.

This clonotype showed up just a few times. The V call is TRBV20-1, the J call TRBJ2-1, with 12 bases matching TRBD2. Germline V gene sequence: CDR1 DFQATT, CDR2 SNEGSKA (reference sequence). The length of the CDR3 is 16 residues. V lost 1 base, J lost 8 bases, and 9 bases stayed unmatched. The CDR3 DNA follows: TGCAGTGCTAGAGTGCCTAGCGGGAGGGCCTTGGATGAGCAGTTCTTC. Translating it yields CSARVPSGRALDEQFF.

This chain links TRBV7-3 with TRBJ2-1, with unresolved D. V was clipped by 2 bases and J by 8 bases, with 13 bases between them. The length of the CDR3 is 14 residues. In germline, CDR1 is SGHTA, CDR2 FQGTGA. The CDR3 reads CASSLSALKDEQFF. For the CDR3, the DNA is TGTGCCAGCAGCTTATCCGCCTTGAAAGATGAGCAGTTCTTC.

The V and J genes are TRBV6-6 and TRBJ2-7; 9 nucleotides line up with TRBD1. CDR3 length: 13 amino acids. J was trimmed by 4 bases and V by 8 bases; bases with no gene match: 6. Germline loops: CDR1 MNHNY, CDR2 SVGAGI (reference sequence). DNA of the CDR3: TGTGCCAGCCGCGGGACAGGGCCTTACGAGCAGTACGTC. Its protein product is CASRGTGPYEQYV.

This clonotype was detected a few times. The genes are TRBV6-1 and TRBJ2-5; tentative D call: TRBD1 (5 bases). V was clipped by 0 bases and J by 1 base, with 9 bases between them. CDR3 size: 15 residues. CDR1 is MNHNS, CDR2 SASEGT, per germline. The CDR3 nucleotides are TGTGCCAGCAGTGAAGCAGGACACATCCAAGAGACCCAGTACTTC. This sequence encodes CASSEAGHIQETQYF.

V and J are TRBV29-1 and TRBJ2-1; D not certain. The CDR3 sequence is 14 residues long. The V end lost 5 bases, the J end lost 0 bases, and 11 bases lay between the germline ends. Germline loops: CDR1 SQVTM, CDR2 ANQGSEA. This CDR3 reads CSVPAGHSYNEQFF. The CDR3 DNA is TGCAGCGTTCCTGCAGGCCACTCCTACAATGAGCAGTTCTTC.

This clonotype appeared a few times. V is TRBV4-1 and J is TRBJ2-1; 14 nucleotides agree with TRBD2. This CDR3 contains 17 residues. J lost 7 bases, V lost 3 bases, and 8 bases had no gene match. Germline loops: CDR1 MGHRA, CDR2 YSYEKL. In DNA form, the CDR3 reads TGCGCCAGCAGCCAGGGACTAGCGGGAGTGGTGTGGAATGAGCAGTTCTTC. Protein sequence: CASSQGLAGVVWNEQFF.

As concerns this clonotype: A junction end diverges from the germline sequence, so it may reflect a read error. The chain is built from TRBV3-1 and TRBJ2-1; D is uncertain. CDR3 length: 16 amino acids. Germline CDR1 is LGHDT and CDR2 is YNNKEL (reference sequence). In DNA, the CDR3 is TGTGCCAGCTGCCAAGATCGAACTCTTATACCGGATGAGCAGTTCTTC. It is translated as CASCQDRTLIPDEQFF.

This clonotype was seen more than once but under ten times. This rearrangement joins TRBV20-1 to TRBJ2-3; the D gene is possibly TRBD1 (6 bases). The germline V and J ends were trimmed by 6 bases and 2 bases, with 21 bases remaining between them. The CDR3 covers 16 residues. Per the germline V gene, CDR1 is DFQATT and CDR2 is SNEGSKA (reference sequence). DNA of the CDR3: TGCAGTGCCCGAGCCTGGGGGCGGACCTTCACAGATACGCAGTATTTT. Its translation: CSARAWGRTFTDTQYF.

This clonotype was picked up one time. The J gene is TRBJ2-2, the V gene TRBV2; 10 bases agree with TRBD2. J lost 3 bases, V lost 4 bases, and 20 bases had no gene match. This CDR3 comprises 21 residues. Germline V gene sequence: CDR1 SNHLY, CDR2 FYNNEI. CDR3 nucleotides: TGTGCCAGCAGTGGGCCGGTCGGGCCTAGCGGGGGTGTTACGGACACCGGGGAGCTGTTTTTT. It translates to CASSGPVGPSGGVTDTGELFF. Variable domain in full (rest from reference TRBV2 and TRBJ2-2): EPEVTQTPSHQVTQMGQEVILRCVPISNHLYFYWYRQILGQKVEFLVSFYNNEISEKSEIFDDQFSVERPDGSNFTLKIRSTKLEDSAMYFCASSGPVGPSGGVTDTGELFFGEGSRLTVL.

The gene calls are TRBV6-1 and TRBJ1-6; 10 bases line up with TRBD1. Germline CDR1 reads MNHNS; CDR2 reads SASEGT. The CDR3 is made up of 15 amino acids. J lost 10 bases, V lost 6 bases, and 9 bases had no gene match. The CDR3 region is CASRAGTGVQSPLHF. Here the CDR3 DNA reads TGTGCCAGCAGGGCCGGGACAGGGGTTCAGTCACCCCTCCACTTT.

The chain recombines TRBV29-1 with TRBJ2-1; the match to TRBD2 covers 8 bases. CDR1 is SQVTM and CDR2 is ANQGSEA in the germline V gene. This CDR3 spans 12 amino acids. Written as DNA, the CDR3 is TGCACAAGCGGGAGATTATACAATGAGCAGTTCTTC. It yields the protein CTSGRLYNEQFF.

This rearrangement joins TRBV12-3 or TRBV12-4 to TRBJ1-1, with D unclear. This CDR3 spans 14 amino acids. The ends were cut back, 2 bases at V and 3 bases at J, with 10 bases in the middle. The CDR3 region has the DNA TGTGCCAGCAGTTTACGGCGGATGGACACTGAAGCTTTCTTT. Residues: CASSLRRMDTEAFF.

The chain links TRBV2 to TRBJ2-4; D call uncertain. V was shortened by 4 bases and J by 1 base, with 5 bases between the two germline ends. The CDR3 totals 13 residues. The V gene's germline CDR1 is SNHLY and CDR2 FYNNEI. CDR3 bases: TGTGCCAGCAGTGTGGAGGCCAAAAACATTCAGTACTTC. Translated: CASSVEAKNIQYF.

This clonotype turned up a few times. The V gene is TRBV6-1, the J gene TRBJ1-1, with D perhaps matching TRBD1 (6 bases). CDR3 length equals 13 residues. Per germline, CDR1 MNHNS and CDR2 SASEGT. Between the trimmed V and J ends, which lost 7 bases and 4 bases, there was a span of 13 bases. CDR3 region: CASTKGGSTEAFF. The CDR3 region has the DNA TGTGCCAGCACCAAAGGGGGTAGCACTGAAGCTTTCTTT.

This clonotype was seen ten or more times. The chain is built from TRBV12-3 or TRBV12-4 and TRBJ1-5; TRBD1 might be the D (5 bases). Trimming took off 3 bases at V and 6 bases at J, with 9 bases between the two ends. CDR3 size: 13 residues. The CDR3 is CASSLQGGQPQHF. CDR3 nucleotide sequence: TGTGCCAGCAGTTTGCAGGGAGGTCAGCCCCAGCATTTT.